Each of the 29 T cell receptor beta chains below was sequenced from the same sample in a study of T cells in localized non-small cell lung cancer. TCRdb's copy holds only in-frame clones and misses some; the assay was immunoSEQ multiplex PCR. The sample has about 83,000 clones, 65% to 85% seen once. The material was peripheral blood, obtained before any cancer treatment. These receptors came from a female donor of 60 years or more with stage I lung adenocarcinoma.

This clone turned up a few times. This chain joins TRBV25-1 and TRBJ2-7; perhaps TRBD1 as D (5 bases). Between the trimmed V and J ends, which lost 2 bases and 3 bases, there was a span of 14 bases. The germline V gene encodes CDR1 MGHDK and CDR2 SYGVNS. CDR3 length: 15 residues. For the CDR3, the DNA is TGTGCCAGCAGTGAAATCGGTACAGGCTTCTACGAGCAGTACTTC. This sequence encodes CASSEIGTGFYEQYF.

This chain uses TRBV7-3 with TRBJ1-1; D remains unclear. The V and J ends lost 4 bases and 0 bases respectively, with 6 bases between them. The CDR3 totals 13 residues. CDR1 and CDR2 from the germline V gene are SGHTA and FQGTGA. CDR3: CASSSLLNTEAFF. The CDR3 nucleotides read TGTGCCAGCAGCTCTCTACTGAACACTGAAGCTTTCTTT.

V is TRBV6-1 and J is TRBJ1-1; 9 positions agree with TRBD1. V lost 6 bases to trimming and J lost 4 bases; unmatched junction nucleotides: 3. CDR1 is MNHNS, CDR2 SASEGT, per germline. The CDR3 has 13 amino acids. The CDR3 sequence: CASSLQGATEAFF. In DNA form, the CDR3 reads TGTGCCAGCAGCCTACAGGGGGCCACTGAAGCTTTCTTT.

This clone is a singleton in its sample. The chain recombines TRBV30 with TRBJ1-1; the D gene is possibly TRBD1 (5 bases). The CDR3 has 13 amino acids. The V and J ends lost 4 bases and 1 base respectively, with 10 bases between them. In germline, CDR1 is GTSNPN, CDR2 SVGIG (reference sequence). CDR3 in DNA: TGTGCCTGGAACCGGGGCGAGAACACTGAAGCTTTCTTT. Residues: CAWNRGENTEAFF. Variable domain in full (rest from reference TRBV30 and TRBJ1-1): SQTIHQWPATLVQPVGSPLSLECTVEGTSNPNLYWYRQAAGRGLQLLFYSVGIGQISSEVPQNLSASRPQDRQFILSSKKLLLSDSGFYLCAWNRGENTEAFFGQGTRLTVV.

CDR3 region: CSFWLGSQPQHF. The CDR3 region has the DNA TGCAGCTTTTGGCTGGGGAGTCAGCCCCAGCATTTT. The V call is TRBV29-1, the J call TRBJ1-5; D is unclear. The CDR3 runs 12 residues. Germline-derived CDR1 and CDR2 are SQVTM and ANQGSEA. V was trimmed by 8 bases and J by 6 bases, leaving 14 bases between them.

V is TRBV28 and J is TRBJ1-4; maybe TRBD1 (5 bases). This CDR3 is 15 amino acids long. From germline, CDR1 is MDHEN and CDR2 SYDVKM. Trimming removed 4 bases at V and 16 bases at J, with 25 bases between. For the CDR3, the DNA is TGTGCCAGCAGTTCCTGGGGCAGTTCGTACAACTGGGAGTTTTTT. Protein sequence: CASSSWGSSYNWEFF.

Only a few counts were recorded for this clone. The chain couples TRBV6-5 to TRBJ1-5, with D maybe TRBD1 (5 bases). V was pared by 2 bases and J by 9 bases, with 14 bases between. The CDR3 totals 14 residues. Germline lookup yields CDR1 MNHEY and CDR2 SVGAGI. The CDR3 here is CASSYRLPGGPQHF. The CDR3 DNA reads TGTGCCAGCAGTTACCGGCTACCCGGGGGGCCCCAGCATTTT.

This chain uses TRBV30 with TRBJ1-1; no clear D. The length of the CDR3 is 14 residues. V lost 4 bases to trimming and J lost 3 bases, with 15 bases between them. Germline CDR1 reads GTSNPN; CDR2 reads SVGIG (reference sequence). The CDR3 sequence is CAWIREVGYTEAFF. The CDR3 region has the DNA TGTGCCTGGATCCGAGAGGTGGGGTACACTGAAGCTTTCTTT.

This clone was seen just once. The CDR3 sequence: CASSLAIGGSNTGELFF. Here the CDR3 DNA reads TGCGCCAGCAGCTTGGCCATAGGGGGGTCGAACACCGGGGAGCTGTTTTTT. The chain couples TRBV5-1 to TRBJ2-2; D may be TRBD1 or TRBD2 (6 bases each). Per the germline V gene, CDR1 is SGHRS and CDR2 is YFSETQ. The germline V and J ends were trimmed by 0 bases and 0 bases, with 12 bases remaining between them. This CDR3 spans 17 amino acids.

The chain uses TRBV5-6 and TRBJ1-1, with no clear D. Trimming left V 2 bases short and J 1 base short, with 3 bases between. This CDR3 has 12 residues. CDR1 and CDR2 (germline): SGHDT, YYEEEE. CDR3 amino acids: CASSFWNTEAFF. The CDR3 DNA follows: TGTGCCAGCAGCTTCTGGAACACTGAAGCTTTCTTT.

The chain is built from TRBV25-1 and TRBJ1-2; no definite D call. Trimming took off 2 bases at V and 2 bases at J, with 6 bases between the two ends. The germline gives CDR1 MGHDK, CDR2 SYGVNS. This CDR3 is 13 amino acids long. The CDR3 is CASSETGNYGYTF. CDR3 DNA: TGTGCCAGCAGTGAAACGGGGAACTATGGCTACACCTTC.

This chain uses TRBV5-1 with TRBJ2-5; D is perhaps TRBD2 (6 bases). This CDR3 comprises 15 residues. The germline CDR1 and CDR2 sequences are SGHRS and YFSETQ. The V end lost 2 bases, the J end lost 4 bases, and 15 bases lay between the germline ends. The CDR3 coding sequence is TGCGCCAGCAGCTTCTGGCCGGGAGTGGGAGAGACCCAGTACTTC. Translating gives CASSFWPGVGETQYF.

The chain carries TRBV6-6 and TRBJ1-1; possible D gene TRBD1, 6 bases. The CDR3 has 15 residues. CDR1 MNHNY and CDR2 SVGAGI come from the germline V gene (reference sequence). Between the trimmed V and J ends, which lost 4 bases and 1 base, there was a span of 13 bases. The CDR3 bases are TGTGCCAGCAGTTGGAGGAAACAGGGGAACACTGAAGCTTTCTTT. This sequence encodes CASSWRKQGNTEAFF.

The chain is built from TRBV6-6 and TRBJ1-2; tentative D call: TRBD1 (5 bases). The V and J ends lost 2 bases and 2 bases respectively, with 9 bases between them. This CDR3 spans 14 amino acids. The germline V gene has CDR1 MNHNY and CDR2 SVGAGI (reference sequence). The CDR3 sequence: CASSYRQGNYGYTF. The DNA for the CDR3 is TGTGCCAGCAGTTACCGTCAGGGAAACTATGGCTACACCTTC.

The chain combines TRBV20-1 with TRBJ2-1; TRBD2 might be the D (5 bases). Trimming shortened V by 6 bases and J by 12 bases, and 12 bases separated the two germline ends. Germline-derived CDR1 and CDR2 are DFQATT and SNEGSKA (reference sequence). This CDR3 has 10 amino acids. This CDR3 is CSAYSARQFF. For the CDR3, the DNA is TGCAGTGCCTATAGCGCTAGGCAGTTCTTC.

The chain couples TRBV20-1 to TRBJ1-1, with a possible D match to TRBD1 (6 bases). CDR1 and CDR2 (germline): DFQATT, SNEGSKA (reference sequence). The CDR3 length is 11 residues. Between the trimmed V and J ends, which lost 3 bases and 11 bases, there was a span of 13 bases. CDR3: CSARGGAEAFF. CDR3 DNA sequence: TGCAGTGCTAGGGGGGGGGCGGAGGCTTTCTTT.

This chain uses TRBV7-9 with TRBJ2-1, with D perhaps being TRBD1 or TRBD2 (6 bases each). CDR3 length: 13 amino acids. With 2 bases removed from V and 9 bases from J, the gap between germline ends came to 11 bases. Germline V gene sequence: CDR1 SEHNR, CDR2 FQNEAQ (reference sequence). CDR3 amino acids: CASSLTGRPEQFF. The CDR3 DNA is TGTGCCAGCAGCTTAACAGGGAGGCCTGAGCAGTTCTTC.

The chain has TRBV5-1 and TRBJ2-7; 8 bases match TRBD2. J was trimmed by 0 bases and V by 3 bases; bases with no gene match: 5. This CDR3 contains 15 residues. Germline V CDR1 and CDR2: SGHRS, YFSETQ. This CDR3 is CASSSTSASSYEQYF. CDR3 DNA: TGCGCCAGCAGCTCGACTAGCGCGAGCTCCTACGAGCAGTACTTC.

The chain joins TRBV7-9 to TRBJ2-1; D perhaps matches TRBD1 (6 bases). The CDR3 contains 11 residues. Trimming removed 5 bases at V and 9 bases at J, with 8 bases between. CDR1 is SEHNR and CDR2 is FQNEAQ in the germline V gene (reference sequence). The CDR3 loop reads CASSEGVEQFF. The CDR3 DNA reads TGTGCCAGCAGCGAGGGGGTTGAGCAGTTCTTC.

This chain's CDR3 is CASSPGLAGGNEQFF. Here the CDR3 DNA reads TGTGCCAGCAGCCCGGGACTAGCGGGAGGAAATGAGCAGTTCTTC. V is TRBV7-3 and J is TRBJ2-1; 15 nucleotides match TRBD2. Germline CDR1 and CDR2: SGHTA and FQGTGA. The V segment lost 5 bases and the J segment 7 bases; nucleotides outside the gene matches: 3. The CDR3 sequence is 15 residues long.

The chain recombines TRBV2 with TRBJ2-1, with 9 bases aligning to TRBD1. Germline loops: CDR1 SNHLY, CDR2 FYNNEI. The CDR3 length is 16 residues. J gave up 4 bases and V 4 bases, and 8 bases lay outside the gene matches. For the CDR3, the DNA is TGTGCCAGCAGTGTTACACAGGGGGCGGTTTACAATGAGCAGTTCTTC. It translates to CASSVTQGAVYNEQFF.

The chain carries TRBV19 and TRBJ1-3; no definite D call. The CDR3 spans 14 residues. The V end lost 3 bases, the J end lost 3 bases, and 9 bases lay between the germline ends. Per germline, CDR1 LNHDA and CDR2 SQIVND (reference sequence). In DNA form, the CDR3 reads TGTGCCAGTAGTATGACGGCGGGTGGAAACACCATATATTTT. Its protein product is CASSMTAGGNTIYF.

J is TRBJ2-7 and V is TRBV30, with 12 nucleotides matching TRBD1. The CDR3 runs 13 residues. CDR1 is GTSNPN, CDR2 SVGIG, per germline (reference sequence). J was trimmed by 6 bases and V by 7 bases; bases with no gene match: 7. CDR3 nucleotides: TGTGCCTTGTCCCGGGACAGGGGGCGCGAGCAGTACTTC. Its protein is CALSRDRGREQYF.

The V call is TRBV12-5, the J call TRBJ2-2, with a possible D match to TRBD1 (6 bases). The CDR3 contains 19 residues. Trimming pared 1 base from V and 0 bases from J, leaving 18 bases between. CDR1 is LGHNT and CDR2 is FRNRAP in the germline V gene. As DNA, the CDR3 is TGTGCTAGTGGTTTGGCCTCCCTAGAGGGGGAGCCGAACACCGGGGAGCTGTTTTTT. It yields the protein CASGLASLEGEPNTGELFF.

This chain connects TRBV4-3 to TRBJ2-1, with a possible D match to TRBD1 (6 bases). The CDR3 is 15 amino acids. V lost 6 bases and J 3 bases, leaving 15 bases between the germline ends. Germline assignment: CDR1 LGHNA and CDR2 YSLEER. Here the CDR3 reads CASRTDRANYNEQFF. The CDR3, as DNA: TGCGCCAGCAGAACGGACAGAGCCAACTACAATGAGCAGTTCTTC.

This chain joins TRBV27 and TRBJ2-1; 9 bases align to TRBD1. Germline loops: CDR1 MNHEY, CDR2 SMNVEV (reference sequence). The CDR3 totals 14 residues. Trimming took 5 bases from V and 8 from J; bases not matched to a gene: 7. The CDR3 DNA reads TGTGCCAGCAGTACGGGACAGGGATTCTATGAGCAGTTCTTC. This encodes CASSTGQGFYEQFF.

The chain joins TRBV9 to TRBJ2-7, with TRBD1 matching over 10 bases. This CDR3 contains 16 residues. Per germline, CDR1 SGDLS and CDR2 YYNGEE. V was pared by 4 bases and J by 3 bases, with 10 bases of the junction left unmatched. The DNA for the CDR3 is TGTGCCAGCAGCCTCGGACAGGGGGTGTTAGGCTACGAGCAGTACTTC. The encoded protein is CASSLGQGVLGYEQYF.

In the case of this clone: The same CDR3 arises from other DNA sequences in this sample as well. The CDR3 region is CASSNRDWGNSPLHF. DNA for the CDR3: TGTGCCAGCAGCAACCGGGACTGGGGGAATTCACCCCTCCACTTT. This sequence joins TRBV2 and TRBJ1-6; possible D gene TRBD1, 5 bases. V lost 6 bases and J lost 7, with 16 bases in between. This CDR3 has 15 residues. Germline values: CDR1 SNHLY, CDR2 FYNNEI.

This clone was observed a few times. This chain links TRBV28 with TRBJ1-2, with 7 bases matching TRBD1. V lost 2 bases, J lost 0 bases, and 9 bases stayed unmatched. The germline gives CDR1 MDHEN, CDR2 SYDVKM. The CDR3 is made up of 17 amino acids. The CDR3 DNA sequence: TGTGCCAGCAGTTTAATACTGGGCGGGACAGCTAACTATGGCTACACCTTC. Protein sequence: CASSLILGGTANYGYTF.